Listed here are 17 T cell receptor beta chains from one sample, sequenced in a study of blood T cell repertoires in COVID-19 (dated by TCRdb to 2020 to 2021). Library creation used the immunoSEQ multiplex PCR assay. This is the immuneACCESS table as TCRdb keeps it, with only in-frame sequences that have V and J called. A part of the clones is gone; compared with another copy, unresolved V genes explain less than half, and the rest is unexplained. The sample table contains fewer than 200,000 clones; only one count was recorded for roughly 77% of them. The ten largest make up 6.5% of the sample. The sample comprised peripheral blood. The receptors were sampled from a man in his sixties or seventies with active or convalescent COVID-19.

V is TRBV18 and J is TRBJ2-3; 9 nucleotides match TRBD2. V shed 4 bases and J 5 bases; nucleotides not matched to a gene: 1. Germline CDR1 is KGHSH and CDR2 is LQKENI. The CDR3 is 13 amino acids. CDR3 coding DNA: TGTGCCAGCTCACAGCGGGGGGAAGATACGCAGTATTTT. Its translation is CASSQRGEDTQYF.

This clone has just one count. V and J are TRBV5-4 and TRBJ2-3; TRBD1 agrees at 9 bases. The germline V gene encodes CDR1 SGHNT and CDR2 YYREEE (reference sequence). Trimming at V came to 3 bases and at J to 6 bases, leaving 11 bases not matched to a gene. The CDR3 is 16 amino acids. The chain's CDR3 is CASSSLDRGVSDTQYF. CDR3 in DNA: TGTGCCAGCAGCTCTCTCGACAGGGGGGTGTCGGATACGCAGTATTTT.

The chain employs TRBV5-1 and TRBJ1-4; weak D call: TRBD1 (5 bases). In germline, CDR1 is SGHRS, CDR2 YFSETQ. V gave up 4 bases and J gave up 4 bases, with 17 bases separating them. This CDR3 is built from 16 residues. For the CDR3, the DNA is TGCGCCAGCAGCCGAGACACGGGACTAGTTAATGAAAAACTGTTTTTT. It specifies CASSRDTGLVNEKLFF.

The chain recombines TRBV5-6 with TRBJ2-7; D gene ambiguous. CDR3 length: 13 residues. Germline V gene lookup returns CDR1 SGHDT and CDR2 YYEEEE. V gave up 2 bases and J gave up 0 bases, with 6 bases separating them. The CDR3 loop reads CASSFPSSYEQYF. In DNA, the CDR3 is TGTGCCAGCAGCTTCCCGAGCTCCTACGAGCAGTACTTC.

In DNA, the CDR3 is TGTGCCAGCAGCAAAGGGGGACAGGGCTCCTACAATGAGCAGTTCTTC. This translates into CASSKGGQGSYNEQFF. This chain links TRBV21-1 with TRBJ2-1; the table's D gene call, TRBD1, was not cross checked with the DNA. TRBV21-1 is shown as a pseudogene. The length of the CDR3 is 16 residues.

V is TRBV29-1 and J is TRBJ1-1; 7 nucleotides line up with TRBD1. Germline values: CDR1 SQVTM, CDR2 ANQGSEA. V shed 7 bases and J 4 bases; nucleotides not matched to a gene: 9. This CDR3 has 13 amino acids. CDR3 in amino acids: CSAIQGSGTEAFF. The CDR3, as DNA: TGCAGCGCAATACAGGGGAGTGGCACTGAAGCTTTCTTT.

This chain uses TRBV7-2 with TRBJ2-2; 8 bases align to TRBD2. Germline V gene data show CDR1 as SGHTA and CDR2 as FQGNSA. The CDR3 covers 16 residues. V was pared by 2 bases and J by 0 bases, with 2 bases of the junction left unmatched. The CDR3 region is CASSLSLAANTGELFF. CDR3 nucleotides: TGTGCCAGCAGCTTATCACTAGCGGCGAACACCGGGGAGCTGTTTTTT.

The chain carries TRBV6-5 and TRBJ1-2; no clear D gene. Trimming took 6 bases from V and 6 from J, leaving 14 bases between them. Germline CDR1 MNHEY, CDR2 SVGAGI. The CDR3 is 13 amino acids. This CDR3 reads CASRFSELNGYTF. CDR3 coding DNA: TGTGCCAGCAGGTTTTCCGAGTTGAATGGCTACACCTTC.

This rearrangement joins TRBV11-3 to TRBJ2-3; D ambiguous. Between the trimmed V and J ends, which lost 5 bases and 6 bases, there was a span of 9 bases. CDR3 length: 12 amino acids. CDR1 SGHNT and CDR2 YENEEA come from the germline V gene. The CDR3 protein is CASSNDGDTQYF. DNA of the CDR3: TGTGCCAGCAGCAATGACGGGGATACGCAGTATTTT.

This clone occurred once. CDR3 coding DNA: TGTGCCACCAGTGATTCGACAGGACACGGAGAGACCCAGTACTTC. Its translation: CATSDSTGHGETQYF. J is TRBJ2-5 and V is TRBV24-1; D may be TRBD1 (6 bases). V shed 2 bases and J shed 4 bases, with 13 bases lying between them. CDR1 KGHDR and CDR2 SFDVKD come from the germline V gene. This CDR3 is 15 amino acids long.

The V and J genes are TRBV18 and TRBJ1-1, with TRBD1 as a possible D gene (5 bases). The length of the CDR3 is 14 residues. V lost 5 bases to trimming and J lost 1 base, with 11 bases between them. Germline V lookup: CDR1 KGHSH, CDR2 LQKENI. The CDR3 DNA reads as TGTGCCAGCTCAACATGGGGCGGGAACACTGAAGCTTTCTTT. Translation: CASSTWGGNTEAFF.

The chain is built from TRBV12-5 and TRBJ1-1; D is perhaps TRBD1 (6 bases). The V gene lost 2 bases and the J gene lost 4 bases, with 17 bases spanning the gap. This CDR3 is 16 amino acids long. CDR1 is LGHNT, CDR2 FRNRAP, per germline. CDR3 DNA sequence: TGTGCTAGTGGTTTGCCCAACCTGACAGGTCCCACTGAAGCTTTCTTT. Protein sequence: CASGLPNLTGPTEAFF. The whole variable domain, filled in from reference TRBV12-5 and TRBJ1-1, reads DARVTQTPRHKVTEMGQEVTMRCQPILGHNTVFWYRQTMMQGLELLAYFRNRAPLDDSGMPKDRFSAEMPDATLATLKIQPSEPRDSAVYFCASGLPNLTGPTEAFFGQGTRLTVV.

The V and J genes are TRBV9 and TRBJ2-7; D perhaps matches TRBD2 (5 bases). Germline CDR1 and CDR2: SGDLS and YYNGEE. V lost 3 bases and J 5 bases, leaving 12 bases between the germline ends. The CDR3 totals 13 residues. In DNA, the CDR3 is TGTGCCAGCAGCGGGGAGTTCGAGGACGAGCAGTACTTC. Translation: CASSGEFEDEQYF.

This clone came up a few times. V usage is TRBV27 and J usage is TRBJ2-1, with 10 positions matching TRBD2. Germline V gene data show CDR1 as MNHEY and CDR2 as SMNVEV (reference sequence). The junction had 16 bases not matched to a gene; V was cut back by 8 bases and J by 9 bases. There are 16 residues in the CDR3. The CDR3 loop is CASSPLAGGLSGEQFF. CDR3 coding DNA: TGTGCCAGCTCCCCCTTAGCGGGAGGTCTGTCCGGTGAGCAGTTCTTC.

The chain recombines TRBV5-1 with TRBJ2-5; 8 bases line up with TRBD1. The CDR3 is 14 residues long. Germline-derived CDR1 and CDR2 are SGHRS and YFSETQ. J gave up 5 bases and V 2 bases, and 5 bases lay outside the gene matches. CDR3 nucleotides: TGCGCCAGCAGCTTACGGACAGGGAAGGAGACCCAGTACTTC. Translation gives CASSLRTGKETQYF. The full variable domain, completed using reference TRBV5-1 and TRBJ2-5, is KAGVTQTPRYLIKTRGQQVTLSCSPISGHRSVSWYQQTPGQGLQFLFEYFSETQRNKGNFPGRFSGRQFSNSRSEMNVSTLELGDSALYLCASSLRTGKETQYFGPGTRLLVL.

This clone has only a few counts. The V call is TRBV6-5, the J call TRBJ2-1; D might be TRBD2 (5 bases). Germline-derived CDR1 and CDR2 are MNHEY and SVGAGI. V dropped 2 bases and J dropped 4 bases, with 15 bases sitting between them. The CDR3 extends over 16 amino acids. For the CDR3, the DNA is TGTGCCAGCAGTTACCCGCACGAGGGAGATTACAATGAGCAGTTCTTC. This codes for CASSYPHEGDYNEQFF.

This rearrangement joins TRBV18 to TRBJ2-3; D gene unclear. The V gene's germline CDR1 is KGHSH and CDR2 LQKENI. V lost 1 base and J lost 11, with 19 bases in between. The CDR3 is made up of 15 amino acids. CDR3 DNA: TGTGCCAGCTCACCACTTGGGCTCCCAAACCCAAGGCAGTATTTT. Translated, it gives CASSPLGLPNPRQYF.